This T cell receptor beta chain was retrieved from a study of tumor-infiltrating lymphocytes in primary liver carcinoma. CDR1 KGHDR and CDR2 SFDVKD come from the germline V gene. This CDR3 region has 15 residues. Trimming cost V 4 bases and J 4 bases; bases outside gene matches: 7. TCR beta cDNA was made from 400 to 600 ng total RNA with a constant-region primer. Slightly modified ARM-PCR, run as three nested multiplex PCR rounds, produced the TCR beta libraries. The first two PCR rounds, approximately 10 cycles each, used TRBV1-TRBV30 forward primers and a C-beta reverse primer. TCRdb redid the calling of the multiplex PCR reads with MiXCR, one entry per CDR3 protein. Among more than 150,000 distinct CDR3 sequences listed, over 45% were seen once. Unsorted whole blood served as the source of blood RNA, and germline DNA was extracted as well.

Material for sequencing was peripheral blood. The receptor was derived from a man aged 40-55 years with primary liver carcinoma and hepatitis B virus infection. The chain uses TRBV24-1 and TRBJ2-3; TRBD1 matches at 7 bases. The CDR3 protein is CATSDPRQGADTQYF. As DNA, the CDR3 is TGTGCCACCAGTGACCCCAGACAGGGCGCAGATACGCAGTATTTT.